The entry that follows covers one TCR beta chain sequence. As originally analysed: How many nucleated cells were present was estimated from reference gene primer amplification. Only in-frame clones appear in the TCRdb table, and some are missing; sequencing was by immunoSEQ multiplex PCR. Clone size and the V and J calls come from that table; the DNA yielded D and trimming. The data show roughly 200,000 clones, 89% seen once. The source of the sample is a study of blood T cell repertoires in COVID-19. On the study more broadly: Sites across the United States, Italy and Spain contributed samples from acute and convalescent COVID-19.

Participants, roughly 18 to 90 years old, spanned under 30 US areas. Which cohort a participant joined came from the clinical history participants gave. The receptor was isolated from a woman in her 40s with acute COVID-19. Specimen: PBMCs or T cells enriched from blood (not recorded which).

This chain's CDR3 is CASSTGTGGDYEQYF. CDR3 sequence (DNA): TGTGCCAGTAGTACCGGGACAGGGGGCGACTACGAGCAGTACTTC. The V call is TRBV19, the J call TRBJ2-7; 12 bases agree with TRBD1. Germline-derived CDR1 and CDR2 are LNHDA and SQIVND (reference sequence). Germline trimming cut 4 bases from V and 3 bases from J; bases unmatched to any gene: 4. The CDR3 covers 15 residues.